What follows describes a single T cell receptor (beta chain). Its specificity is not known. This entry comes from a study of T cell clones after liver transplantation. Study background: Post-transplant blood was tracked for graft-donor-reactive T cell clones identified in a pre-transplant mixed lymphocyte reaction. Patients counted as tolerant after at least one year off all immunosuppression, enzymes not exceeding twice normal. General study findings and limits: In most of the 8 subjects, circulating graft-donor-reactive CD4 TCRbeta sequences fell significantly after transplant. Rather than being deleted, graft donor-reactive T cells may have moved into the graft.

In germline, CDR1 is SGHDT, CDR2 YYEEEE. The CDR3 extends over 13 amino acids. V shed 4 bases, J shed 8 bases, and the junction held 8 bases outside the gene matches. TCRdb's table, derived via immunoSEQ multiplex PCR, lists solely in-frame clones and lacks some. The table lists about 76,000 clones, around four fifths of them singletons, with 2.5% to 3.5% in the top ten. This TCR derives from a human patient who received a liver transplant. Some T cells may have come from the graft donor. The rearrangement links TRBV5-6 to TRBJ1-2; 7 nucleotides line up with TRBD1. The specimen comprised CD4+ T cells from blood, sampled at the 22-month timepoint. The CDR3 spells CASSIDREGGYTF. The CDR3, as DNA: TGTGCCAGCAGCATCGACAGGGAAGGGGGCTACACCTTC.